This T cell receptor beta chain was profiled in a study of cytomegalovirus exposure and HLA in healthy donors. The V end lost 5 bases, the J end lost 3 bases, and 13 bases lay between the germline ends. The CDR3 totals 15 residues. CDR1 is LNHNV, CDR2 YYDKDF, per germline (reference sequence). The PCR made use of 60 Vbeta and 13 Jbeta primers. Repertoires were generated with immunoSEQ multiplex PCR, while TCRdb's copy carries only in-frame clones and drops some. This specimen shows about 67,000 clones; the ten leading clones hold about 1.7%. Findings and caveats of the study: Sequencing probably produced one cluster of sequence variants that were highly shared. Associated with cytomegalovirus, according to the listing, were fewer than 200 TCR beta chains. Relative to the approximately 670-donor mean, N-insertions were reportedly fewer in an Asian-associated ancestry cluster in a later analysis.

Comment on this clone: Its target is not known.

The sequenced material came from PBMCs. V gene TRBV15 combines with J gene TRBJ2-2, with a weak D call TRBD1 (6 bases). This receptor was obtained from a woman in her twenties or thirties in good health and CMV-seronegative. The CDR3 loop is CATSSQGQHTGELFF. CDR3 nucleotide sequence: TGTGCCACCAGCTCCCAGGGGCAGCACACCGGGGAGCTGTTTTTT.